Sequencing of this TCR beta chain was carried out in a study of regulatory T cells in long-lasting Graves disease. Whole-study findings and limits: There were preferences for TRBV28, TRBJ1-2 and TRBJ2-5 in persistent disease. Persistent Graves' cases showed lower TCR diversity than newly diagnosed cases. The persistent group shared some 2,700 public clonotypes, more than the approximately 890 shared by new patients. Researchers reported studying only peripheral blood, not thyroid tissue.

Time point reported: newly diagnosed GD, antithyroid drugs for less than 3 months. PBMC-extracted RNA yielded the TCR library. Trimming removed 3 bases at V and 7 bases at J, with 10 bases between. This CDR3 has 14 residues. Both iRepertoire HTBI primers and Arm-PCR of CDR3 regions were used to build the TCR beta libraries. TCRdb analysed the multiplex PCR reads with MiXCR anew, one entry per CDR3 protein. This repertoire shows hundreds of thousands of distinct CDR3 sequences, about 16% found once; its top ten account for 20% to 30%. Details on this clonotype: The antigen is not known.

Separately, the same data were catalogued under a study of T cells in Graves' hyperthyroidism and ophthalmopathy.

The origin of this receptor is a woman aged 35-65 years with Graves disease. Sequencing used peripheral blood mononuclear cells (PBMCs), obtained at new diagnosis, from a patient treated with antithyroid drugs. The chain employs TRBV12-3 or TRBV12-4 and TRBJ1-6; D might be TRBD1 (5 bases). CDR3 region: CASSFRGFNSPLHF. The CDR3 nucleotides are TGTGCCAGCAGTTTTAGGGGCTTCAATTCACCCCTCCACTTT.